This entry is about one T cell receptor (beta chain). The antigen is unknown. V gave up 1 base and J gave up 1 base, with 10 bases separating them. CDR3 length equals 15 residues. Per germline, CDR1 LNHDA and CDR2 SQIVND (reference sequence). The data were obtained in a study of cytomegalovirus exposure and HLA in healthy donors. Turning to the study itself: Early release data held tens of millions of unique TCRs from HLA-typed donors.

Use of 60 Vbeta and 13 Jbeta primers characterized the PCR. The repertoire was sequenced with immunoSEQ multiplex PCR; TCRdb's copy has only in-frame clones and lacks some. Here the sample table reports about 140,000 clones. General study points: In the analysis, some V segments, TRBV6-2 and TRBV6-3 included, were excluded as indistinguishable. The study designated roughly 150 TCR beta chains cytomegalovirus-associated. There were several of the most significant clusters that appeared linked to common viral pathogens in a later analysis.

This sequence was found in a woman under 30 in good health and CMV-seronegative. V is TRBV19 and J is TRBJ1-1, with D unresolved. The sample was PBMCs. The CDR3 coding sequence is TGTGCCAGTAGTATAGTTGGCACCCCGAACACTGAAGCTTTCTTT. This encodes CASSIVGTPNTEAFF. The complete variable domain, with remaining parts taken from reference TRBV19 and TRBJ1-1, reads DGGITQSPKYLFRKEGQNVTLSCEQNLNHDAMYWYRQDPGQGLRLIYYSQIVNDFQKGDIAEGYSVSREKKESFPLTVTSAQKNPTAFYLCASSIVGTPNTEAFFGQGTRLTVV.